The clone carrying this T cell receptor (beta chain) was seen repeatedly, ten times or more. What it binds is not known. TCRdb re-called the RT-PCR reads through MiXCR, storing one row per CDR3 protein. The table shows about 830,000 distinct CDR3 sequences, with approximately 17% occurring only once. This CDR3 has 14 residues. V was clipped by 3 bases and J by 3 bases, with 12 bases between them. CDR1 is ENHRY and CDR2 is SYGVKD in the germline V gene. The sample is drawn from a study of response to subunit inactivated influenza vaccine. Study-wide results and limits: The authors proposed limited new T cell recruitment per seasonal influenza vaccination.

V and J are TRBV10-3 and TRBJ2-7; D is undetermined. The source is a man aged 45-60 years who received an inactivated influenza vaccine. Here the sequenced sample was PBMCs from blood, taken roughly 5 days after vaccination. The CDR3, as DNA: TGTGCCATCAGTGACAGCGAGCACAGCTACGAGCAGTACTTC. It yields the protein CAISDSEHSYEQYF.